This T cell receptor beta chain was found in a study of T-cell reconstitution after alpha-beta-depleted transplantation in children. Unique molecular identifiers featured in how the TCRbeta library was prepared. TCRdb recomputed calls from the PCR reads with MiXCR, one row per CDR3 protein. Of over 400,000 distinct CDR3 sequences listed, approximately 12% are singletons. Trimming left V 4 bases short and J 1 base short, with 10 bases between. This CDR3 comprises 14 residues. Looked up from germline, CDR1 is SQVTM and CDR2 is ANQGSEA. Ten or more counts support this clonotype. This specimen was PBMCs from the stem cell graft donor, taken from the stem cell graft. This chain uses TRBV29-1 with TRBJ2-2; D uncertain. The TCR comes from a human donor who donated a stem cell graft to a child with combined immunodeficiency. DNA of the CDR3: TGCAGCGTTGGTCTCATGGTGAACACCGGGGAGCTGTTTTTT. Amino acid sequence: CSVGLMVNTGELFF.